This T cell receptor beta chain was sequenced for a study of identical twins. V was trimmed by 1 base and J by 6 bases, leaving 9 bases between them. Germline lookup yields CDR1 LGHNA and CDR2 YSLEER. The CDR3 is made up of 13 amino acids. This clonotype was counted a few times. One entry per CDR3 protein, called by TCRdb with MiXCR from the 5' RACE reads. The sample holds roughly 720,000 distinct CDR3 sequences, roughly 18% seen once. The donors were all healthy and Caucasian. These same records also appear under a second study, on T cells expressing NK-cell markers.

The TCR originated in a woman younger than 30 in good health. Specimen: PBMCs. The chain has TRBV4-3 and TRBJ1-2; D uncertain. The CDR3 sequence: CASSQGWGNGYTF. The CDR3 DNA is TGCGCCAGCAGCCAAGGCTGGGGAAATGGCTACACCTTC.